This TCR beta chain was retrieved from a study of CXCR3-negative and CXCR3-positive naive CD8 T cells. General study results and limits: Naive subsets showed comparable surface CD5, and TCR interaction strength was also inferred from TRB CDR3 physicochemistry.

UMI-labeled 5' RACE TRB cDNA libraries were prepared from the cells. From its re-call of the 5' RACE reads, TCRdb lists each CDR3 protein once, without DNA. The table lists around 34,000 distinct CDR3 sequences. Germline assignment: CDR1 SNHLY and CDR2 FYNNEI. The CDR3 has 18 residues. Worth noting for this clonotype: The antigen is unknown.

The clonotype was recovered from a human donor in good health. Some clones in this sample may be carry-over from other donors' samples. The specimen sequenced was memory CD8+ T cells from blood. The chain has TRBV2 and TRBJ1-5; the D gene TCRdb calls, TRBD1, cannot be checked with no DNA. The chain's CDR3 is CASSVPPGDTYSNQPQHF.